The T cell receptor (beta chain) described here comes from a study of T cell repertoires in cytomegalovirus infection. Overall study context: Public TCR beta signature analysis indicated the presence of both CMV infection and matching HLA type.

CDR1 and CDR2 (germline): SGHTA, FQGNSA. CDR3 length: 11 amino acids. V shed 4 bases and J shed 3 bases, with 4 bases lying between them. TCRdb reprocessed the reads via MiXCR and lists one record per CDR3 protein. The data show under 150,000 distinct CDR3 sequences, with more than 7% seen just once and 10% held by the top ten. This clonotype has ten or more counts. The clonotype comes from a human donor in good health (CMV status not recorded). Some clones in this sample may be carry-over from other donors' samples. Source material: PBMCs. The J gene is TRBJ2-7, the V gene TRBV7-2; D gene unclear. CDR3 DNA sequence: TGTGCCAGCAGCTCAGTCTACGAGCAGTACTTC. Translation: CASSSVYEQYF.